This T cell receptor (beta chain) came from a study of T cell repertoires in cytomegalovirus infection. This clonotype came up a few times. Antigen unknown. V lost 8 bases and J lost 4, with 23 bases in between. This CDR3 spans 17 amino acids. Germline V gene data show CDR1 as SNHLY and CDR2 as FYNNEI. One entry per CDR3 protein, called by TCRdb with MiXCR from the reads. The sample includes approximately 770,000 distinct CDR3 sequences, around 29% of them seen just once. The source material was cultured CD8+ T cells from PBMCs, sampled from culture after CMV antigen stimulation. This clonotype was obtained from a human donor in good health (CMV status not recorded). Some clones in this sample may be carry-over from other donors' samples. The V and J genes are TRBV2 and TRBJ2-2; possible D gene TRBD2, 6 bases. CDR3 region: CASGWDSESSLTGELFF. The CDR3 bases are TGTGCCAGCGGATGGGACTCGGAGAGTTCGCTCACCGGGGAGCTGTTTTTT.